The present entry profiles one T cell receptor (beta chain) with its context. Its antigen is as yet unknown. These data belong to a study of Graves' ophthalmopathy and Graves' hyperthyroidism. Findings and caveats of the study: Also, most clonotypes expanded in the thyroid above 0.001 frequency appeared in blood. Cross-validated, the 13-signature model showed 87.88%/81.08% sensitivity/specificity, and 80%/75% in the test set.

New diagnoses, under 2 months' duration, and ages 18 to 65 characterized the hyperthyroidism patients. Certain patients were not enrolled. These were patients with other autoimmune diseases, uncontrolled infections, pregnancy or lactation. Researchers took RNA transcripts and amplified TCR beta CDR3 regions from them. After a first-round RT-PCR with HTBI primers, a second-round multiplex PCR was run. In TCRdb, the multiplex PCR reads were re-called with MiXCR into one record per CDR3 protein. The table lists over a million distinct CDR3 sequences, approximately 35% of them singletons, with 8.5% to 14% in the top ten. This CDR3 has 15 residues. V was trimmed by 0 bases and J by 3 bases, leaving 13 bases between them. Germline loops: CDR1 SGDLS, CDR2 YYNGEE.

The sequence was obtained from an adult man with Graves' hyperthyroidism. The chain couples TRBV9 to TRBJ2-7; D may be TRBD1 (5 bases). Sample: peripheral blood or thyroid tissue (not recorded which). The chain's CDR3 is CASSVAGGAIYEQYF. DNA for the CDR3: TGTGCCAGCAGCGTAGCGGGTGGGGCAATCTACGAGCAGTACTTC.